A single T cell receptor beta chain is shown here with its context. The antigen remains undetermined. Trimming took off 2 bases at V and 6 bases at J, with 15 bases between the two ends. CDR1 is MNHNS and CDR2 is SASEGT in the germline V gene. This CDR3 region has 15 residues. These data belong to a study of cytomegalovirus exposure and HLA in healthy donors. Study observations and caveats: High sensitivity and specificity were reportedly achieved when the classifier diagnosed cytomegalovirus status. Owing to their indistinguishability, certain V segments, notably TRBV6-2 and TRBV6-3, were excluded.

It was with 60 Vbeta and 13 Jbeta primers that the PCR ran. Clones were read by immunoSEQ multiplex PCR, and TCRdb kept only the in-frame ones, dropping some. The sample carries over 200,000 clones, 82% recorded once. The sequence came from a woman between 40 and 55 years old in good health and CMV-seronegative. The rearrangement joins TRBV6-1 to TRBJ2-3; possible D gene TRBD2, 6 bases. Sequences were obtained from PBMCs. The CDR3 nucleotides read TGTGCCAGCAGTGAAATGGGAGGCCCTGGGGATACGCAGTATTTT. As protein: CASSEMGGPGDTQYF.